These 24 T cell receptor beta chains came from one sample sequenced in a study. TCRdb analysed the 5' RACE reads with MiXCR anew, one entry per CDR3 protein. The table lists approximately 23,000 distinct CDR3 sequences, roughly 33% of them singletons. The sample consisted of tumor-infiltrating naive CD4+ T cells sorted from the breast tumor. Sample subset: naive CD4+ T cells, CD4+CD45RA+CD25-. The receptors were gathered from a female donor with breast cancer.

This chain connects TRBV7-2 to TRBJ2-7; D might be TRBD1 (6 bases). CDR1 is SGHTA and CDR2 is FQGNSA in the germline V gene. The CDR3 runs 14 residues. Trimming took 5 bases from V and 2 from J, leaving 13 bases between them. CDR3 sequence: CASSARQDTYEQYF. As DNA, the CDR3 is TGTGCCAGCAGCGCCCGACAGGACACCTACGAGCAGTACTTC.

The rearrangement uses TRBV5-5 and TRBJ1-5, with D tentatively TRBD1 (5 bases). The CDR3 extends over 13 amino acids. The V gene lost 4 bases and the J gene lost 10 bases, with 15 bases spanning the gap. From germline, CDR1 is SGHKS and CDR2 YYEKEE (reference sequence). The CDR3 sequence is CASSRYTQGPQHF. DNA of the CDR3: TGTGCCAGCAGCCGGTACACCCAGGGACCCCAGCATTTT.

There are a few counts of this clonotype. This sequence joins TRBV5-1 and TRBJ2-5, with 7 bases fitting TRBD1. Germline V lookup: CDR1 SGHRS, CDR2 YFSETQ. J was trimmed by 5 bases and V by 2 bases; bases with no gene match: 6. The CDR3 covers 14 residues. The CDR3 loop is CASSLGQVWETQYF. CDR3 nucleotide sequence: TGCGCCAGCAGCTTAGGACAGGTCTGGGAGACCCAGTACTTC.

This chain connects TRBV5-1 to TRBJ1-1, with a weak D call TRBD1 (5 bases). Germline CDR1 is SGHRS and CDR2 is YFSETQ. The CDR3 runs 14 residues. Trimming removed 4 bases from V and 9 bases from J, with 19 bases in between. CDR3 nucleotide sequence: TGCGCCAGCAGCGTGGTCCCAGGGCAGACTAAAGCTTTCTTT. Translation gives CASSVVPGQTKAFF.

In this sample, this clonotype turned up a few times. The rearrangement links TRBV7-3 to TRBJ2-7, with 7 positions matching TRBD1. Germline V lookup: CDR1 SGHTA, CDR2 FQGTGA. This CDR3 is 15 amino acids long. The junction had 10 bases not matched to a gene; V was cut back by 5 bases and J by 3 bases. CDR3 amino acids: CASSPMPGGNYEQYF. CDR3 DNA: TGTGCCAGCAGCCCCATGCCAGGGGGAAACTACGAGCAGTACTTC.

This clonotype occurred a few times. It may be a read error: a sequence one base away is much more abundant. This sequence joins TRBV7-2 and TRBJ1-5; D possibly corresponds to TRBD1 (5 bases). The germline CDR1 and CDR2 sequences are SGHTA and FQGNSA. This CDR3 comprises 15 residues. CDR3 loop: CASGLSAGGAQPQHF. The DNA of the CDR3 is TGTGCCAGCGGCTTATCAGCCGGGGGAGCCCAGCCCCAGCATTTT.

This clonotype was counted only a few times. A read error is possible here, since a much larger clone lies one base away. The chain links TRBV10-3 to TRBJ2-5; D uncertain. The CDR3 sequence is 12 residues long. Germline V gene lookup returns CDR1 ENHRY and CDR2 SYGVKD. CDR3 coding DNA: TGTGCCGTCAGCCGCCCGGGAGAGACCCAGTACTTC. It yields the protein CAVSRPGETQYF.

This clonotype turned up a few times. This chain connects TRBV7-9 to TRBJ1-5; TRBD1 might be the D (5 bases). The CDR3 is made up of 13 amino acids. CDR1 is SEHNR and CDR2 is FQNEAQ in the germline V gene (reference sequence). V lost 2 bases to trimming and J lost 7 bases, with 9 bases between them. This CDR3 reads CASSLSWGQPQHF. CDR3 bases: TGTGCCAGCAGCTTAAGTTGGGGGCAGCCCCAGCATTTT.

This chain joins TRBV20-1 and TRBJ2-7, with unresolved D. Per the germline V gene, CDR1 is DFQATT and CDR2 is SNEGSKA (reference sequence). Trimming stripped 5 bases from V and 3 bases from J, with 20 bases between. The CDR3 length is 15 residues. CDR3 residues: CSARTKAAPFYEQYF. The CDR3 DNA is TGCAGTGCTCGTACCAAGGCGGCGCCCTTCTACGAGCAGTACTTC.

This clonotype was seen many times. For the CDR3, the DNA is TGTGCCAGCAGACGACAGGGGGGTCCAGATACGCAGTATTTT. Its protein product is CASRRQGGPDTQYF. The gene calls are TRBV6-5 and TRBJ2-3; the match to TRBD1 covers 9 bases. The germline V gene has CDR1 MNHEY and CDR2 SVGAGI. The CDR3 has 14 residues. V lost 6 bases and J lost 4; bases outside the gene matches: 5.

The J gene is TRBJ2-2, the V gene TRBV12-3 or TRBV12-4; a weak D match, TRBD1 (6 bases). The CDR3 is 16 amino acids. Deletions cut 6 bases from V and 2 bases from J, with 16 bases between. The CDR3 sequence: CASSRGQTINTGELFF. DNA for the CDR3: TGTGCCAGCAGCCGCGGACAGACCATCAACACCGGGGAGCTGTTTTTT.

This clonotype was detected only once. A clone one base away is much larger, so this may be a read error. The CDR3 DNA follows: TGTGCCAGCTCACCTGGGACTAGCGCGAGTCAGAAGCAGTACTTC. This gives the protein CASSPGTSASQKQYF. This chain uses TRBV18 with TRBJ2-7; 10 bases fit TRBD2. The CDR3 runs 15 residues. The junction had 10 bases not matched to a gene; V was cut back by 3 bases and J by 8 bases. Germline lookup yields CDR1 KGHSH and CDR2 LQKENI.

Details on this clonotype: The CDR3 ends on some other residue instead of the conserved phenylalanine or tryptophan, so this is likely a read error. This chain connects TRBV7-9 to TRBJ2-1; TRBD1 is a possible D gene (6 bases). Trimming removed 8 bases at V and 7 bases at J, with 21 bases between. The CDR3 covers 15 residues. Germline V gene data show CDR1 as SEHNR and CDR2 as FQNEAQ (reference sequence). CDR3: CASSLDRSSGNEQFS. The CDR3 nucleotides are TGTGCCAGCTCCCTCGACAGGAGCTCTGGAAATGAGCAGTTCTCC.

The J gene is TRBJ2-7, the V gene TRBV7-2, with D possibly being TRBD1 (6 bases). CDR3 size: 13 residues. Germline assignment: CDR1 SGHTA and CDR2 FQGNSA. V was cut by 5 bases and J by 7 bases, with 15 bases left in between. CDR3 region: CASSLRATGEQYF. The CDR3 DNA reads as TGTGCCAGCAGCCTTCGGGCTACAGGGGAGCAGTACTTC.

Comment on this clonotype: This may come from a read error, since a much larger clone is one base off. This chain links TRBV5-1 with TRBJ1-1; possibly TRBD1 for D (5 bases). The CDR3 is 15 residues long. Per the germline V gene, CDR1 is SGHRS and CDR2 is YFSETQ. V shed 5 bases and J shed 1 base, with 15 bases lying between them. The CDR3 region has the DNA TGCGCCAGCAGGACCCCCGGGGCGGCGAACACTGAAGCTTTCTTT. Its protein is CASRTPGAANTEAFF.

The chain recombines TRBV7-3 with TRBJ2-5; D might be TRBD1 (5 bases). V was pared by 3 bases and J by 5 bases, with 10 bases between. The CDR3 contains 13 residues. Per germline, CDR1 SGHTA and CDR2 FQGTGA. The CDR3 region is CASSLGPEETQYF. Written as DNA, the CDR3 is TGTGCCAGCAGCTTGGGGCCGGAGGAGACCCAGTACTTC.

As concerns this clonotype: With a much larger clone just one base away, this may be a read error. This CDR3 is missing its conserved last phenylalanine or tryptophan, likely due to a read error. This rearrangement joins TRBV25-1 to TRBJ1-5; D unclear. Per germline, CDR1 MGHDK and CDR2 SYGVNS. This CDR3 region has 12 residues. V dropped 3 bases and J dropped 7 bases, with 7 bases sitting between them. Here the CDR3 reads CASSDGGQPQHL. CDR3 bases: TGTGCCAGCAGTGACGGAGGGCAGCCCCAGCATCTT.

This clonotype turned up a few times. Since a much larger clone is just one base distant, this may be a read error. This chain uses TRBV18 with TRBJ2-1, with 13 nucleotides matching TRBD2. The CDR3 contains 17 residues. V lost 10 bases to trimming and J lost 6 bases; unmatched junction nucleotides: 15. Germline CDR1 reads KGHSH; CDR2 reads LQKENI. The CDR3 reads CATSRTSGSSTPNEQFF. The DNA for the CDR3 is TGTGCCACCTCCCGGACTAGCGGGAGTAGTACTCCCAATGAGCAGTTCTTC.

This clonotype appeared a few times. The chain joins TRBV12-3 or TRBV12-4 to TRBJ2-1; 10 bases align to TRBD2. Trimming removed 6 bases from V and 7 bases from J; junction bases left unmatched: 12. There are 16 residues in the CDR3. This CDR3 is CASRLSLAGVGNEQFF. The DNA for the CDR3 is TGTGCCAGCAGGCTATCCCTAGCGGGAGTGGGGAATGAGCAGTTCTTC.

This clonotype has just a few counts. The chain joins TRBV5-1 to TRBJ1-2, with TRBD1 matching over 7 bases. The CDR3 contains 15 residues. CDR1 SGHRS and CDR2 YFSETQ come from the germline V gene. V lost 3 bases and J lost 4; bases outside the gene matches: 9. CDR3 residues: CASSSATQGRYGYTF. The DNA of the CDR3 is TGCGCCAGCAGCTCCGCGACACAGGGGCGCTATGGCTACACCTTC.

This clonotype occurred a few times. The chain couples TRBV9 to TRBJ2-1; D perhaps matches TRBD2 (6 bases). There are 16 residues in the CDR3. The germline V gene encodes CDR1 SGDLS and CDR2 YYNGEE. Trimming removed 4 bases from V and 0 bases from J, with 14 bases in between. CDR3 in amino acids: CASSPRDFNSYNEQFF. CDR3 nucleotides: TGTGCCAGCAGCCCGCGGGACTTCAACTCCTACAATGAGCAGTTCTTC.

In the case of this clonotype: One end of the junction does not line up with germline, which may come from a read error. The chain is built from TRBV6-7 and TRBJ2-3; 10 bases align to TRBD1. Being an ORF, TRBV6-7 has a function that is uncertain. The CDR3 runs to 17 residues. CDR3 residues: CANSPETHQDRGDTQYF. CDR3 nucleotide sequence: TGTGCCAACAGTCCAGAAACTCACCAGGACAGGGGGGATACGCAGTATTTT.

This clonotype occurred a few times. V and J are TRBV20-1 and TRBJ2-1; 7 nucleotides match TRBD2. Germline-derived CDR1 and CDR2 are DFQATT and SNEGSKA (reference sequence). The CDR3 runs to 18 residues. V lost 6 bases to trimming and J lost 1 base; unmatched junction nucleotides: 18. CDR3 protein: CSATPGTTRLWSYNEQFF. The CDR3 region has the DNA TGCAGTGCAACTCCCGGGACTACGCGATTATGGTCCTACAATGAGCAGTTCTTC.

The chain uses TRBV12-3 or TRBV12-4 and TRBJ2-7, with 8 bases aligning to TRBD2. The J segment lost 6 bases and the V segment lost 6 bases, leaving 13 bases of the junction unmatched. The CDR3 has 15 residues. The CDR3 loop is CASSLPLPAGGEQYF. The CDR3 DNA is TGTGCCAGCAGCTTACCACTCCCTGCGGGAGGCGAGCAGTACTTC.